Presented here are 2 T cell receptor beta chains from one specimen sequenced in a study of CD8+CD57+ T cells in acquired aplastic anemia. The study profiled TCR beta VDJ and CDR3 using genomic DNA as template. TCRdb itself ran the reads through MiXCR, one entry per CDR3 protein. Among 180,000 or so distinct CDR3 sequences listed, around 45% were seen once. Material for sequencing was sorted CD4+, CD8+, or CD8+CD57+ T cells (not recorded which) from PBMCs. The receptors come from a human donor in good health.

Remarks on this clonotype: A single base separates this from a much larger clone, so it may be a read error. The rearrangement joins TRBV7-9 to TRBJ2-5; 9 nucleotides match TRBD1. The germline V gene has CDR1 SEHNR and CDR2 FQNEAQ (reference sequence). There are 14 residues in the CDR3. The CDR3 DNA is TGTGCCGGCAGAACTACAGGGGGCGCAAAGACCCAGTACTTC. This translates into CAGRTTGGAKTQYF.

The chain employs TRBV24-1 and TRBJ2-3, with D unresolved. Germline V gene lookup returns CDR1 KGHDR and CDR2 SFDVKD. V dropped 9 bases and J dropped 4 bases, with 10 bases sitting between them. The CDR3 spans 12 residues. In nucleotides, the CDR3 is TGTGCCACCGTGGCCGAGCCAGATACGCAGTATTTT. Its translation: CATVAEPDTQYF.